What follows are 22 T cell receptor beta chains derived from one specimen sequenced in a study of vaccination and CD4 T cells after COVID-19. Once obtained from cultured CD4+ T cells, the DNA was sequenced using the Oncomine TCR Beta short-read assay. A single record per CDR3 protein comes from TCRdb applying MiXCR to the PCR reads. Counted here are about 18,000 distinct CDR3 sequences, approximately 49% occurring once; the ten biggest clones make up under 7.5%. Indicated treatment: roughly 10-day PBMC culture with coronavirus spike peptide pools or control peptides (ViraFEST assay). Their target antigens are unknown. The material sequenced was CD4+ T cells from blood, cultured in vitro. The receptors were gathered from a human donor who had recovered from COVID-19.

This chain joins TRBV20-1 and TRBJ1-2; D is unclear. Deletions cut 0 bases from V and 4 bases from J, with 21 bases between. This CDR3 is 17 amino acids long. CDR1 is DFQATT, CDR2 SNEGSKA, per germline (reference sequence). This chain's CDR3 is CSARDYAASYTFYGYTF. DNA for the CDR3: TGCAGTGCTAGAGACTACGCAGCCTCTTATACCTTCTATGGCTACACCTTC.

This clonotype was detected only a few times. V and J are TRBV14 and TRBJ1-1; 8 bases agree with TRBD1. Germline trimming cut 4 bases from V and 8 bases from J; bases unmatched to any gene: 9. The CDR3 extends over 14 amino acids. The V gene's germline CDR1 is SGHDN and CDR2 FVKESK. CDR3 nucleotides: TGTGCCAGCAGCCGGAGCGTTCGGGACAGGGAAGCTTTCTTT. Translating it yields CASSRSVRDREAFF. Using reference TRBV14 and TRBJ1-1 for the parts outside the CDR3, the full variable domain is EAGVTQFPSHSVIEKGQTVTLRCDPISGHDNLYWYRRVMGKEIKFLLHFVKESKQDESGMPNNRFLAERTGGTYSTLKVQPAELEDSGVYFCASSRSVRDREAFFGQGTRLTVV.

This clonotype was found a few times. The chain employs TRBV2 and TRBJ2-3, with 9 positions matching TRBD2. From germline, CDR1 is SNHLY and CDR2 FYNNEI. There are 15 residues in the CDR3. V trimming: 6 bases; J trimming: 5 bases; junction bases outside the gene matches: 9. The CDR3 sequence: CASRPTGLAGDTQYF. As DNA, the CDR3 is TGTGCCAGCAGGCCAACGGGACTAGCAGGAGATACGCAGTATTTT.

This clonotype was detected only a few times. J is TRBJ2-5 and V is TRBV2; 10 bases agree with TRBD1. V lost 6 bases, J lost 5 bases, and 9 bases stayed unmatched. The germline V gene encodes CDR1 SNHLY and CDR2 FYNNEI. The CDR3 loop spans 15 amino acids. The CDR3 DNA reads as TGTGCCAGCAGACTAAGGACAGGGGGAGGGGAGACCCAGTACTTC. As protein: CASRLRTGGGETQYF.

This clonotype was picked up one time. V and J are TRBV14 and TRBJ1-6; D is ambiguous. The CDR3 is made up of 13 amino acids. Germline assignment: CDR1 SGHDN and CDR2 FVKESK. Trimming took off 6 bases at V and 4 bases at J, with 7 bases between the two ends. CDR3 sequence reads: CASRFHYNSPLHF. The CDR3 DNA reads as TGTGCCAGCAGATTCCATTATAATTCACCCCTCCACTTT. Based on the CDR3 plus reference TRBV14 and TRBJ1-6, the full variable domain is EAGVTQFPSHSVIEKGQTVTLRCDPISGHDNLYWYRRVMGKEIKFLLHFVKESKQDESGMPNNRFLAERTGGTYSTLKVQPAELEDSGVYFCASRFHYNSPLHFGNGTRLTVT.

In this sample, this clonotype turned up a few times. This chain connects TRBV15 to TRBJ2-5, with TRBD1 matching over 7 bases. This CDR3 has 14 amino acids. The trim removed 1 base at V and 2 bases at J, leaving 1 base unmatched. From germline, CDR1 is LNHNV and CDR2 YYDKDF (reference sequence). CDR3 nucleotide sequence: TGTGCCACCAGCAGAGGGGGACAGCAAGAGACCCAGTACTTC. The encoded protein is CATSRGGQQETQYF.

This chain's CDR3 is CASSDRVGYTF. CDR3 in DNA: TGTGCCAGCAGTGACAGGGTTGGCTACACCTTC. V gene TRBV28 combines with J gene TRBJ1-2, with 7 bases aligning to TRBD1. The germline CDR1 and CDR2 sequences are MDHEN and SYDVKM. V was clipped by 5 bases and J by 7 bases; unmatched bases: 1. The CDR3 runs 11 residues.

This rearrangement joins TRBV12-3 or TRBV12-4 to TRBJ2-2, with no clear D. Trimming removed 1 base from V and 1 base from J, with 4 bases in between. The CDR3 runs 14 residues. Written as DNA, the CDR3 is TGTGCCAGCAGTTTAGGCTGGAACACCGGGGAGCTGTTTTTT. It specifies CASSLGWNTGELFF.

The chain recombines TRBV28 with TRBJ1-2, with D maybe TRBD1 (5 bases). The CDR3 covers 14 residues. Germline CDR1 MDHEN, CDR2 SYDVKM. V was shortened by 6 bases and J by 5 bases, with 16 bases between the two germline ends. The CDR3: CASRPTGRVYGYTF. The CDR3 DNA reads TGTGCCAGCAGGCCGACGGGGCGGGTTTATGGCTACACCTTC.

Only one count was recorded for this clonotype. The chain links TRBV19 to TRBJ2-5; 7 bases match TRBD1. The CDR3 runs 13 residues. V shed 8 bases, J shed 3 bases, and the junction held 6 bases outside the gene matches. Germline assignment: CDR1 LNHDA and CDR2 SQIVND (reference sequence). CDR3 sequence reads: CASRLQGEETQYF. In DNA, the CDR3 is TGTGCCAGTCGACTGCAGGGGGAAGAGACCCAGTACTTC. Together with reference TRBV19 and TRBJ2-5, the CDR3 gives the full variable domain: DGGITQSPKYLFRKEGQNVTLSCEQNLNHDAMYWYRQDPGQGLRLIYYSQIVNDFQKGDIAEGYSVSREKKESFPLTVTSAQKNPTAFYLCASRLQGEETQYFGPGTRLLVL.

This clonotype was seen a few times. The chain carries TRBV24-1 and TRBJ2-3; TRBD2 aligns across 9 bases. The CDR3 is 17 amino acids. In germline, CDR1 is KGHDR, CDR2 SFDVKD. Trimming took 2 bases from V and 6 from J; bases not matched to a gene: 11. The DNA for the CDR3 is TGTGCCACCAGTGATTCCGGGGGAGCGGGAGGATTCGATACGCAGTATTTT. Translated, it gives CATSDSGGAGGFDTQYF.

The rearrangement links TRBV28 to TRBJ2-3; no clear D. The V gene's germline CDR1 is MDHEN and CDR2 SYDVKM. V was trimmed by 4 bases and J by 2 bases, leaving 10 bases between them. The CDR3 is 14 amino acids. The CDR3 DNA reads TGTGCCAGCAGTTCTCGTTCCGACACAGATACGCAGTATTTT. It translates to CASSSRSDTDTQYF.

The chain recombines TRBV11-2 with TRBJ1-1; D perhaps matches TRBD1 (6 bases). Germline CDR1 is SGHAT and CDR2 is FQNNGV. This CDR3 spans 17 amino acids. V was shortened by 0 bases and J by 3 bases, with 17 bases between the two germline ends. For the CDR3, the DNA is TGTGCCAGCAGCTTAGAGGGGGGCTGGTTTGGGTACACTGAAGCTTTCTTT. Amino acid sequence: CASSLEGGWFGYTEAFF.

This clonotype was seen only a few times. The chain has TRBV7-9 and TRBJ2-2; either TRBD1 or TRBD2 may fit D (6 bases each). Germline V gene lookup returns CDR1 SEHNR and CDR2 FQNEAQ (reference sequence). The CDR3 runs to 15 residues. Trimming left V 2 bases short and J 7 bases short, with 14 bases between. The CDR3 loop is CASSLSGAHGGELFF. The CDR3 DNA sequence: TGTGCCAGCAGCTTATCGGGGGCGCATGGCGGGGAGCTGTTTTTT.

This CDR3 is CASSEVGLMNTEAFF. Written as DNA, the CDR3 is TGTGCCAGCAGCGAAGTGGGGCTCATGAACACTGAAGCTTTCTTT. V usage is TRBV21-1 and J usage is TRBJ1-1; the table gives TRBD1 as D, unverified against the DNA. TRBV21-1 is a pseudogene. The CDR3 has 15 residues.

This clonotype has just a few counts. This chain uses TRBV11-2 with TRBJ1-6; D may be TRBD1 (6 bases). V gave up 2 bases and J gave up 8 bases, with 13 bases separating them. CDR1 is SGHAT, CDR2 FQNNGV, per germline. This CDR3 is built from 15 residues. CDR3 sequence (DNA): TGTGCCAGCAGCTTATCCCAGGACAGCTATTCACCCCTCCACTTT. Translated, it gives CASSLSQDSYSPLHF.

The chain is built from TRBV6-1 and TRBJ1-3, with D perhaps TRBD1 (6 bases). Trimming pared 10 bases from V and 2 bases from J, leaving 12 bases between. The CDR3 contains 13 residues. Looked up from germline, CDR1 is MNHNS and CDR2 is SASEGT. CDR3 sequence reads: CAIKTGTGNTIYF. As DNA, the CDR3 is TGTGCCATCAAAACAGGGACTGGAAACACCATATATTTT.

This chain connects TRBV25-1 to TRBJ1-1; no clear D. The CDR3 covers 13 residues. V was cut by 4 bases and J by 5 bases, with 11 bases left in between. Germline loops: CDR1 MGHDK, CDR2 SYGVNS. The CDR3 loop is CASSVFGGTEAFF. In DNA, the CDR3 is TGTGCCAGCAGTGTTTTCGGAGGGACTGAAGCTTTCTTT.

The sample holds a few counts of this clonotype. V is TRBV6-5 and J is TRBJ1-2; D is unresolved. This CDR3 is built from 13 residues. Germline V CDR1 and CDR2: MNHEY, SVGAGI. The ends were cut back, 2 bases at V and 2 bases at J, with 6 bases in the middle. The CDR3 sequence: CASSYEGNYGYTF. As DNA, the CDR3 is TGTGCCAGCAGTTACGAAGGGAACTATGGCTACACCTTC.

This clonotype was counted a few times. The rearrangement links TRBV21-1 to TRBJ2-1; the table's TRBD1 call for D was not verified on the DNA. TRBV21-1 is a pseudogene. The CDR3 has 15 amino acids. CDR3 amino acids: CASSKGAGTYNEQFF. CDR3 nucleotides: TGTGCCAGCAGCAAAGGCGCAGGGACCTACAATGAGCAGTTCTTC.

In this sample, this clonotype turned up a few times. This chain joins TRBV15 and TRBJ2-1, with D hard to call. The V end was cut by 4 bases, the J end by 1 base, with 14 bases between. The germline gives CDR1 LNHNV, CDR2 YYDKDF (reference sequence). CDR3 length: 16 residues. In DNA form, the CDR3 reads TGTGCCACCAGCACTACCCCTTTCGGGTCCTACAATGAGCAGTTCTTC. It codes for CATSTTPFGSYNEQFF. Filled out from reference TRBV15 and TRBJ2-1, the complete variable domain reads DAMVIQNPRYQVTQFGKPVTLSCSQTLNHNVMYWYQQKSSQAPKLLFHYYDKDFNNEADTPDNFQSRRPNTSFCFLDIRSPGLGDTAMYLCATSTTPFGSYNEQFFGPGTRLTVL.

This chain uses TRBV27 with TRBJ1-1, with D perhaps TRBD1 (6 bases). Between the trimmed V and J ends, which lost 2 bases and 1 base, there was a span of 8 bases. Germline V gene data show CDR1 as MNHEY and CDR2 as SMNVEV (reference sequence). This CDR3 comprises 14 residues. CDR3 region: CASSLKGGNTEAFF. The CDR3, as DNA: TGTGCCAGCAGTTTAAAAGGGGGGAACACTGAAGCTTTCTTT.